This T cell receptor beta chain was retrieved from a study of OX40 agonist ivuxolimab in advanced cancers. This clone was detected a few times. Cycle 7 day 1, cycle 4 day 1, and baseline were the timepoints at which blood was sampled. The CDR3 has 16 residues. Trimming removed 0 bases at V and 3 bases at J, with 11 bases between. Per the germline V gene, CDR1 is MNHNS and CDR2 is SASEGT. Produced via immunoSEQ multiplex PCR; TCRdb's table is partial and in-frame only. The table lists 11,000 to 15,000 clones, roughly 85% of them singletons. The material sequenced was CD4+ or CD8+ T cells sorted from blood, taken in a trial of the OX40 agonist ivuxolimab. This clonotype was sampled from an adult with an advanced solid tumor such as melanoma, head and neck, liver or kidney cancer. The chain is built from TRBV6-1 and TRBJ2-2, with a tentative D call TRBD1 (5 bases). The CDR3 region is CASSEAAGRDTGELFF. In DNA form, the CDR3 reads TGTGCCAGCAGTGAAGCGGCAGGGCGAGACACCGGGGAGCTGTTTTTT.